The 22 T cell receptor beta chains reported below all come from one sample, sequenced in a study of shared clonotypes between healthy human individuals (dated by TCRdb to 2018 to 2021). CD8 naive samples were CD45RO-negative cells positively selected for CCR7, giving a CD45RA+CCR7+ population that excluded TemRA cells. Preparation of the library involved the immunoSEQ multiplex PCR assay. Imported from immuneACCESS, the table was reduced by TCRdb to in-frame sequences with V and J called. These copies leave out some clones; in studies compared against another copy, an unresolved V gene accounts for under half, and the cause of the remainder is not known. Across this sample there are under 1 million clones, with about 97% seen only once. Of the sample, about 0.21% falls within the top ten clones. The sequenced sample was naive CD8+ T cells sorted from blood. In light of the paper, this sample's cell subset or site label describes: CD45RA+CCR7+. These receptors were taken from a young man in good health.

The rearrangement joins TRBV7-9 to TRBJ2-3; tentatively, D is TRBD1 (5 bases). V was pared by 5 bases and J by 7 bases, with 22 bases between. The CDR3 runs to 16 residues. Germline lookup yields CDR1 SEHNR and CDR2 FQNEAQ (reference sequence). Here the CDR3 reads CASSLPWGPERNTQYF. CDR3 bases: TGTGCCAGCAGCCTGCCGTGGGGCCCCGAACGGAATACGCAGTATTTT.

This clone came up once. V and J are TRBV5-5 and TRBJ2-1, with 8 bases identical to TRBD1. Germline lookup yields CDR1 SGHKS and CDR2 YYEKEE (reference sequence). This CDR3 has 15 residues. V shed 0 bases, J shed 4 bases, and the junction held 3 bases outside the gene matches. In nucleotides, the CDR3 is TGTGCCAGCAGCTTGGGGACAGGGTGGTACAATGAGCAGTTCTTC. Protein sequence: CASSLGTGWYNEQFF.

The genes are TRBV7-9 and TRBJ2-5; weak D call: TRBD1 (6 bases). Germline CDR1 is SEHNR and CDR2 is FQNEAQ (reference sequence). V was trimmed by 4 bases and J by 5 bases, leaving 17 bases between them. The CDR3 spans 15 residues. The CDR3 coding sequence is TGTGCCAGCAGCTCCCGACAGGCCCAGCAGGAGACCCAGTACTTC. Translated: CASSSRQAQQETQYF.

V is TRBV19 and J is TRBJ2-3; no clear D gene. CDR1 and CDR2 from the germline V gene are LNHDA and SQIVND (reference sequence). CDR3 length: 16 amino acids. V lost 2 bases and J lost 3, with 15 bases in between. DNA for the CDR3: TGTGCCAGTAGTATAAGGGTTTTCCCTCCAACAGATACGCAGTATTTT. Amino acids: CASSIRVFPPTDTQYF. Supplemented by reference TRBV19 and TRBJ2-3, the full variable domain reads DGGITQSPKYLFRKEGQNVTLSCEQNLNHDAMYWYRQDPGQGLRLIYYSQIVNDFQKGDIAEGYSVSREKKESFPLTVTSAQKNPTAFYLCASSIRVFPPTDTQYFGPGTRLTVL.

The V and J genes are TRBV7-2 and TRBJ2-5, with a tentative D call TRBD1 (5 bases). The germline V gene encodes CDR1 SGHTA and CDR2 FQGNSA. V lost 2 bases and J lost 1, with 8 bases in between. This CDR3 contains 14 residues. In DNA, the CDR3 is TGTGCCAGCAGCTTAATCAGGGTCCAAGAGACCCAGTACTTC. It encodes CASSLIRVQETQYF.

J is TRBJ2-7 and V is TRBV2; weak D call: TRBD1 (6 bases). Trimming took off 8 bases at V and 0 bases at J, with 14 bases between the two ends. The CDR3 has 14 residues. Germline CDR1 SNHLY, CDR2 FYNNEI. The CDR3 bases are TGTGCCAGCGGAGGACAGCGCCGCTCCTACGAGCAGTACTTC. This codes for CASGGQRRSYEQYF.

The chain links TRBV30 to TRBJ2-7; tentatively, D is TRBD1 (5 bases). Germline V gene sequence: CDR1 GTSNPN, CDR2 SVGIG (reference sequence). This CDR3 contains 13 residues. The V end lost 3 bases, the J end lost 1 base, and 10 bases lay between the germline ends. The CDR3 DNA sequence: TGTGCCTGGAGAGCAGGGATGTCCTACGAGCAGTACTTC. Translating it yields CAWRAGMSYEQYF. Looking up the rest from reference TRBV30 and TRBJ2-7 gives the full variable domain: SQTIHQWPATLVQPVGSPLSLECTVEGTSNPNLYWYRQAAGRGLQLLFYSVGIGQISSEVPQNLSASRPQDRQFILSSKKLLLSDSGFYLCAWRAGMSYEQYFGPGTRLTVT.

In its sample, this clone was seen once. The J gene is TRBJ2-1, the V gene TRBV27; TRBD2 agrees at 8 bases. V lost 4 bases and J lost 5; bases outside the gene matches: 13. The length of the CDR3 is 17 residues. The germline V gene encodes CDR1 MNHEY and CDR2 SMNVEV (reference sequence). The CDR3, as DNA: TGTGCCAGCAGTTACACCCCAGCGGGAGAAAGAGACAATGAGCAGTTCTTC. Its translation is CASSYTPAGERDNEQFF.

Turning to this clone: Other DNA sequences in this sample translate to the same CDR3. The V gene is TRBV6-5, the J gene TRBJ1-3; no firm D call. The CDR3 is made up of 14 amino acids. V gave up 3 bases and J gave up 0 bases, with 6 bases separating them. Per germline, CDR1 MNHEY and CDR2 SVGAGI. The CDR3 sequence is CASSYSGSGNTIYF. The CDR3 nucleotides read TGTGCCAGCAGTTATTCCGGCTCTGGAAACACCATATATTTT.

Written as DNA, the CDR3 is TGCGCCAGCCACCAAACGACTAGCGGGATTAGTGAGACCCAGTACTTC. Amino acids: CASHQTTSGISETQYF. The chain joins TRBV5-1 to TRBJ2-5, with 11 bases fitting TRBD2. Trimming removed 7 bases from V and 5 bases from J; junction bases left unmatched: 13. The CDR3 totals 16 residues. The germline V gene has CDR1 SGHRS and CDR2 YFSETQ.

The V call is TRBV7-2, the J call TRBJ2-7, with a weak D call TRBD2 (5 bases). Germline V CDR1 and CDR2: SGHTA, FQGNSA. The CDR3 length is 14 residues. The V end lost 1 base, the J end lost 5 bases, and 12 bases lay between the germline ends. The CDR3 nucleotides read TGTGCCAGCAGCTTAGTAGCTAGCCCCCACGAGCAGTACTTC. Translated: CASSLVASPHEQYF.

The genes are TRBV29-1 and TRBJ2-7; possible D gene TRBD1, 5 bases. CDR3 length: 11 residues. The V gene lost 3 bases and the J gene lost 6 bases, with 9 bases spanning the gap. The germline CDR1 and CDR2 sequences are SQVTM and ANQGSEA. CDR3 loop: CSVEEGAEQYF. CDR3 DNA sequence: TGCAGCGTTGAGGAAGGGGCCGAGCAGTACTTC.

The CDR3 protein is CASGLRPEDTEAFF. In DNA, the CDR3 is TGTGCCAGCGGCCTCAGACCTGAAGACACTGAAGCTTTCTTT. The chain employs TRBV2 and TRBJ1-1; D gene ambiguous. Germline loops: CDR1 SNHLY, CDR2 FYNNEI. This CDR3 has 14 amino acids. Trimming pared 8 bases from V and 3 bases from J, leaving 16 bases between.

The rearrangement joins TRBV10-3 to TRBJ2-7; 13 nucleotides line up with TRBD2. The germline V gene has CDR1 ENHRY and CDR2 SYGVKD. After removal of 0 bases from V and 3 bases from J, the junction contained 5 bases not matched to a gene. The CDR3 runs 17 residues. The CDR3 sequence is CAISESGTSGDDYEQYF. The CDR3 DNA sequence: TGTGCCATCAGTGAGTCCGGGACTAGCGGGGATGACTACGAGCAGTACTTC.

Worth noting for this clone: The same CDR3 can be traced to other DNA sequences in this sample. J is TRBJ2-7 and V is TRBV30; perhaps TRBD1 as D (5 bases). CDR1 and CDR2 from the germline V gene are GTSNPN and SVGIG (reference sequence). The CDR3 is made up of 13 amino acids. V lost 2 bases and J 0 bases, leaving 8 bases between the germline ends. The CDR3 bases are TGTGCCTGGAGTTTGGGGCCCTCCTACGAGCAGTACTTC. It specifies CAWSLGPSYEQYF.

The chain joins TRBV5-1 to TRBJ2-1, with 7 bases fitting TRBD2. V shed 3 bases, J shed 0 bases, and the junction held 9 bases outside the gene matches. Germline V gene lookup returns CDR1 SGHRS and CDR2 YFSETQ. The CDR3 is 17 residues long. The CDR3 loop reads CASSYGLGLGSYNEQFF. CDR3 DNA sequence: TGCGCCAGCAGCTACGGACTAGGCTTAGGCTCCTACAATGAGCAGTTCTTC.

The gene calls are TRBV7-4 and TRBJ2-1; possible D gene TRBD1, 5 bases. The CDR3 length is 16 residues. V was trimmed by 7 bases and J by 0 bases, leaving 16 bases between them. The germline V gene encodes CDR1 SGHVT and CDR2 SQSDAQ. The CDR3 DNA reads TGTGCCAGCATGTTCAGGGTCTATAGCTCCTACAATGAGCAGTTCTTC. It specifies CASMFRVYSSYNEQFF.

CDR3 amino acids: CASSSWGTQYF. DNA of the CDR3: TGTGCCAGCAGTTCCTGGGGGACCCAGTACTTC. The chain links TRBV27 to TRBJ2-5; D ambiguous. Germline V lookup: CDR1 MNHEY, CDR2 SMNVEV (reference sequence). The CDR3 is 11 amino acids. V shed 4 bases and J shed 7 bases, with 7 bases lying between them.

This chain uses TRBV27 with TRBJ2-1; D gene ambiguous. The germline V gene encodes CDR1 MNHEY and CDR2 SMNVEV (reference sequence). Trimming removed 0 bases from V and 10 bases from J, with 7 bases in between. The CDR3 runs to 12 residues. Here the CDR3 reads CASSLSGREQFF. The CDR3 coding sequence is TGTGCCAGCAGTTTATCTGGCAGAGAGCAGTTCTTC.

The genes are TRBV5-1 and TRBJ2-5, with D perhaps assigned TRBD1 or TRBD2 (5 bases each). The CDR3 sequence is 13 residues long. Germline V gene sequence: CDR1 SGHRS, CDR2 YFSETQ. The V end lost 6 bases, the J end lost 2 bases, and 11 bases lay between the germline ends. CDR3: CASTGRLQETQYF. Written as DNA, the CDR3 is TGCGCCAGCACGGGGCGCCTACAAGAGACCCAGTACTTC.

This chain joins TRBV10-1 and TRBJ1-4, with TRBD1 identical over 7 bases. Germline CDR1 and CDR2: WNHNN and SYGVQD (reference sequence). The CDR3 has 16 residues. J gave up 0 bases and V 5 bases, and 6 bases lay outside the gene matches. CDR3 residues: CASSPRDSATNEKLFF. CDR3 DNA sequence: TGCGCCAGCAGTCCCCGGGACAGTGCAACTAATGAAAAACTGTTTTTT.

This clone was seen just once. The chain couples TRBV28 to TRBJ2-1; the D gene is possibly TRBD2 (6 bases). The CDR3 is 15 amino acids. CDR1 is MDHEN, CDR2 SYDVKM, per germline. Trimming took 3 bases from V and 7 from J, leaving 16 bases between them. DNA of the CDR3: TGTGCCAGCAGTTTCGCCCTCGGGGGTGGGAATGAGCAGTTCTTC. Its protein is CASSFALGGGNEQFF.